This entry lists 21 T cell receptor beta chains sequenced from one sample in a study of early stage breast cancer tumors. Repertoires were generated with immunoSEQ multiplex PCR, while TCRdb's copy carries only in-frame clones and drops some. The sample lists 60,000 to 75,000 clones, 80% occurring once. The sample consisted of blood. Source of these receptors: a person in their forties with breast cancer.

The V gene is TRBV6-5, the J gene TRBJ1-2; D is uncertain. The CDR3 covers 11 residues. V lost 10 bases and J 2 bases, leaving 8 bases between the germline ends. CDR1 and CDR2 from the germline V gene are MNHEY and SVGAGI. CDR3 protein: CATGKNYGYTF. The DNA of the CDR3 is TGTGCCACCGGAAAGAACTATGGCTACACCTTC.

This sequence joins TRBV27 and TRBJ1-4; TRBD1 aligns across 10 bases. CDR3 length: 14 residues. Losses at the gene ends were 6 bases for V and 8 bases for J; bases not matched to a gene: 6. Germline V gives CDR1 MNHEY, CDR2 SMNVEV (reference sequence). The CDR3, as DNA: TGTGCCAGCAGCCGGGACAGGGGACGAGAAAAACTGTTTTTT. Protein product: CASSRDRGREKLFF.

This clone was observed a handful of times. The CDR3 reads CASSKQDQPQHF. As DNA, the CDR3 is TGTGCCAGCAGTAAACAAGATCAGCCCCAGCATTTT. The chain recombines TRBV6-6 with TRBJ1-5; no firm D call. This CDR3 has 12 amino acids. CDR1 is MNHNY, CDR2 SVGAGI, per germline (reference sequence). The V and J ends lost 5 bases and 5 bases respectively, with 7 bases between them.

J is TRBJ1-3 and V is TRBV6-1, with no clear D. V lost 2 bases and J lost 5, with 10 bases in between. CDR1 MNHNS and CDR2 SASEGT come from the germline V gene. The CDR3 extends over 14 amino acids. CDR3 sequence: CASSEYEGRNTIYF. In nucleotides, the CDR3 is TGTGCCAGCAGTGAATATGAAGGGAGAAACACCATATATTTT.

The chain recombines TRBV4-1 with TRBJ2-1, with 12 positions matching TRBD2. The CDR3 runs to 15 residues. Per germline, CDR1 MGHRA and CDR2 YSYEKL. The V and J ends lost 1 base and 8 bases, in that order; junction bases with no gene match: 3. The CDR3 DNA follows: TGCGCCAGCAGCCAAGGGACTAGCGGGATATATGAGCAGTTCTTC. The encoded protein is CASSQGTSGIYEQFF.

The chain uses TRBV5-1 and TRBJ2-1; 9 bases agree with TRBD1. Germline V lookup: CDR1 SGHRS, CDR2 YFSETQ. Germline trimming cut 4 bases from V and 9 bases from J; bases unmatched to any gene: 17. This CDR3 is built from 17 residues. As DNA, the CDR3 is TGCGCCAGCAGCCCGACGGGACCCGGGACAGGGTTCGGTGAGCAGTTCTTC. This sequence encodes CASSPTGPGTGFGEQFF.

This clone has just one count. The chain joins TRBV18 to TRBJ2-5; the D is unclear. The germline gives CDR1 KGHSH, CDR2 LQKENI. The CDR3 loop spans 14 amino acids. V shed 0 bases and J shed 1 base, with 6 bases lying between them. The CDR3 bases are TGTGCCAGCTCACCACCTAACAGCCAAGAGACCCAGTACTTC. Translation: CASSPPNSQETQYF. Together with reference TRBV18 and TRBJ2-5, the CDR3 gives the full variable domain: NAGVMQNPRHLVRRRGQEARLRCSPMKGHSHVYWYRQLPEEGLKFMVYLQKENIIDESGMPKERFSAEFPKEGPSILRIQQVVRGDSAAYFCASSPPNSQETQYFGPGTRLLVL.

The chain has TRBV9 and TRBJ2-7, with D tentatively TRBD1 or TRBD2 (5 bases each). The length of the CDR3 is 14 residues. The germline CDR1 and CDR2 sequences are SGDLS and YYNGEE. Trimming cost V 0 bases and J 2 bases, with 9 bases left between them. CDR3 in amino acids: CASSVDGGTYEQYF. CDR3 DNA: TGTGCCAGCAGCGTAGATGGGGGAACCTACGAGCAGTACTTC.

The gene calls are TRBV6-5 and TRBJ2-1; 9 bases are shared with TRBD1. J was trimmed by 9 bases and V by 5 bases; bases with no gene match: 8. The CDR3 runs 14 residues. CDR1 MNHEY and CDR2 SVGAGI come from the germline V gene. The CDR3 sequence: CASSHRDRASEQFF. The CDR3 coding sequence is TGTGCCAGCAGTCACCGGGACAGGGCTAGTGAGCAGTTCTTC.

The rearrangement links TRBV27 to TRBJ1-1; D is ambiguous. CDR3 size: 14 residues. V was clipped by 3 bases and J by 3 bases, with 11 bases between them. CDR1 and CDR2 (germline): MNHEY, SMNVEV (reference sequence). The CDR3 DNA reads as TGTGCCAGCAGTTTGCGGGGTAAGGACACTGAAGCTTTCTTT. As protein: CASSLRGKDTEAFF.

V is TRBV5-1 and J is TRBJ2-2; unclear D gene. This CDR3 has 15 residues. Germline CDR1 is SGHRS and CDR2 is YFSETQ. V shed 0 bases and J shed 1 base, with 7 bases lying between them. CDR3 sequence reads: CASSLAVVNTGELFF. The CDR3 DNA sequence: TGCGCCAGCAGCTTGGCGGTGGTGAACACCGGGGAGCTGTTTTTT.

The genes are TRBV15 and TRBJ1-3; possibly TRBD1 for D (5 bases). The germline V and J ends were trimmed by 3 bases and 2 bases, with 11 bases remaining between them. Germline V lookup: CDR1 LNHNV, CDR2 YYDKDF (reference sequence). CDR3 length equals 15 residues. The CDR3 protein is CATSRPGVTGNTIYF. CDR3 DNA: TGTGCCACCAGCAGGCCGGGGGTAACTGGAAACACCATATATTTT.

The V and J genes are TRBV19 and TRBJ2-5; perhaps TRBD2 as D (6 bases). Germline CDR1 and CDR2: LNHDA and SQIVND (reference sequence). V dropped 6 bases and J dropped 11 bases, with 16 bases sitting between them. The CDR3 consists of 12 residues. In DNA form, the CDR3 reads TGTGCCAGTAGATCTGACTCTGGGACTCAGTACTTC. Amino acid sequence: CASRSDSGTQYF.

The chain has TRBV28 and TRBJ2-5, with D tentatively TRBD1 (6 bases). Germline assignment: CDR1 MDHEN and CDR2 SYDVKM. The CDR3 extends over 12 amino acids. Trimming cost V 6 bases and J 5 bases, with 10 bases left between them. The CDR3 nucleotides are TGTGCCAGCAGCTCCCAGGGGGAGACCCAGTACTTC. Translating gives CASSSQGETQYF.

V and J are TRBV25-1 and TRBJ1-5; the match to TRBD1 covers 8 bases. The CDR3 contains 13 residues. CDR1 is MGHDK, CDR2 SYGVNS, per germline. J lost 7 bases, V lost 4 bases, and 3 bases had no gene match. The CDR3 DNA sequence: TGTGCCAGCAGTGCGACAGGGGACCAGCCCCAGCATTTT. Translating gives CASSATGDQPQHF.

The V gene is TRBV6-6, the J gene TRBJ2-3; D perhaps matches TRBD2 (5 bases). The CDR3 runs 15 residues. The germline CDR1 and CDR2 sequences are MNHNY and SVGAGI (reference sequence). V lost 2 bases to trimming and J lost 1 base, with 10 bases between them. Written as DNA, the CDR3 is TGTGCCAGCAGTTACATCAGCGGTGGCACAGATACGCAGTATTTT. It translates to CASSYISGGTDTQYF.

The chain combines TRBV29-1 with TRBJ2-2, with 11 bases identical to TRBD1. This CDR3 has 17 residues. The germline gives CDR1 SQVTM, CDR2 ANQGSEA. V dropped 0 bases and J dropped 8; count of bases not matched to a gene: 11. The CDR3 bases are TGCAGCGTTGAAGATTATAGGGGACAGGGGGTGAGAGGGGAGCTGTTTTTT. Translation gives CSVEDYRGQGVRGELFF.

The chain uses TRBV11-1 and TRBJ2-3; a possible D gene is TRBD1 (5 bases). Germline CDR1 SGHAT, CDR2 FQDESV (reference sequence). Trimming removed 1 base from V and 3 bases from J, with 11 bases in between. The CDR3 has 15 amino acids. The CDR3 reads CASSLDPRATDTQYF. CDR3 bases: TGTGCCAGCAGCTTAGACCCCAGGGCTACAGATACGCAGTATTTT.

The gene calls are TRBV7-8 and TRBJ1-2; D perhaps matches TRBD1 (6 bases). V dropped 0 bases and J dropped 7 bases, with 18 bases sitting between them. The CDR3 is 16 amino acids. Germline values: CDR1 SGHVS, CDR2 FQNEAQ. The CDR3 loop reads CASSLAAPGALGGYTF. Written as DNA, the CDR3 is TGTGCCAGCAGCTTAGCGGCCCCGGGGGCGTTGGGTGGCTACACCTTC.

The rearrangement links TRBV28 to TRBJ1-2, with TRBD1 matching over 8 bases. This CDR3 comprises 15 residues. V lost 6 bases, J lost 5 bases, and 11 bases stayed unmatched. The germline V gene encodes CDR1 MDHEN and CDR2 SYDVKM. The CDR3 region has the DNA TGTGCCAGCAGCCAACCGGACAGGGCACGTTATGGCTACACCTTC. Protein: CASSQPDRARYGYTF.

The rearrangement joins TRBV28 to TRBJ1-2; D may be TRBD1 (6 bases). CDR1 is MDHEN and CDR2 is SYDVKM in the germline V gene. Trimming cost V 3 bases and J 8 bases, with 10 bases left between them. The CDR3 contains 12 residues. CDR3 DNA: TGTGCCAGCAGTTTGAAGGGGGAAGGCTACACCTTC. Translating gives CASSLKGEGYTF.